This entry concerns a single T cell receptor beta chain. This sample stems from a study of blood T cell repertoires in COVID-19. Participants came from about two dozen US areas, aged about 18 to 100 years. Participant-given clinical history determined each cohort assignment. Contact with a PCR-confirmed or clinician-diagnosed COVID-19 case occurred within 2 weeks of entry. Authors' methods: Nucleated cell counts were estimated from reference gene primer amplification. TCRdb keeps only in-frame clones here, not all; method: immunoSEQ multiplex PCR. The DNA was the basis for D and trimming; V, J and clone size are from that table. The sample shows hundreds of thousands of clones, about four fifths of them seen only once. There are 14 residues in the CDR3. Looked up from germline, CDR1 is SQVTM and CDR2 is ANQGSEA. Germline trimming cut 2 bases from V and 0 bases from J; bases unmatched to any gene: 4.

Sequenced sample: PBMCs or T cells enriched from blood (not recorded which). The rearrangement links TRBV29-1 to TRBJ2-7; 7 bases are a match to TRBD2. The receptor was derived from a woman aged 40 to 55 who had been exposed to COVID-19. This CDR3 reads CSVEKAGDSYEQYF. The CDR3 coding sequence is TGCAGCGTTGAAAAGGCGGGGGACTCCTACGAGCAGTACTTC.